A single sample gave rise to the 23 T cell receptor beta chains below, sequenced in a study of blood T cell repertoires in COVID-19 (dated by TCRdb to about 2020). Libraries were prepared through the immunoSEQ multiplex PCR assay. Entries here come from immuneACCESS through TCRdb and include only in-frame sequences with V and J called. Some clones fail to appear in such tables; in the studies checked, an unresolved V gene covers under half of the shortfall, and the cause of the remainder is unknown. The sample contains under 400,000 clones, approximately 89% of them found a single time. Clones ranked in the top ten supply 1.5% to 2.5% of the sample. The sample comprised PBMCs or T cells enriched from blood (not recorded which). These receptors came from a man aged 35 to 55 in a cohort exposed to, infected with or recovered from COVID-19 (not recorded which).

J is TRBJ2-7 and V is TRBV3-1 (or the pseudogene TRBV3-2); D remains unclear. CDR1 and CDR2 from the germline V gene are LGHDT and YNNKEL (reference sequence). The CDR3 has 14 amino acids. The V end was cut by 3 bases, the J end by 3 bases, with 12 bases between. CDR3 loop: CASSQGHSGYEQYF. DNA of the CDR3: TGTGCCAGCAGCCAGGGCCATTCCGGCTACGAGCAGTACTTC.

The chain recombines TRBV16 with TRBJ1-5; the match to TRBD1 covers 7 bases. Germline V gene data show CDR1 as KGHSY and CDR2 as FQNENV. V shed 6 bases and J 0 bases; nucleotides not matched to a gene: 8. This CDR3 region has 16 residues. Written as DNA, the CDR3 is TGTGCCAGCAGTCACTGGGACAGACCTAGCAATCAGCCCCAGCATTTT. Translated, it gives CASSHWDRPSNQPQHF.

V gene TRBV6-1 combines with J gene TRBJ2-3; tentative D call: TRBD2 (5 bases). In germline, CDR1 is MNHNS, CDR2 SASEGT. The V end lost 1 base, the J end lost 6 bases, and 20 bases lay between the germline ends. The CDR3 has 17 residues. CDR3 region: CASSEGLARLGVDTQYF. The CDR3 bases are TGTGCCAGCAGTGAAGGATTAGCGCGTCTTGGGGTGGATACGCAGTATTTT.

J is TRBJ2-1 and V is TRBV11-3; D ambiguous. Germline V lookup: CDR1 SGHNT, CDR2 YENEEA. The CDR3 is 13 amino acids. Trimming cost V 4 bases and J 3 bases, with 7 bases left between them. CDR3: CASSSSDYNEQFF. The CDR3 DNA is TGTGCCAGCAGCTCCAGCGACTACAATGAGCAGTTCTTC. Based on the CDR3 plus reference TRBV11-3 and TRBJ2-1, the full variable domain is EAGVVQSPRYKIIEKKQPVAFWCNPISGHNTLYWYLQNLGQGPELLIRYENEEAVDDSQLPKDRFSAERLKGVDSTLKIQPAELGDSAVYLCASSSSDYNEQFFGPGTRLTVL.

The chain links TRBV18 to TRBJ1-1; D gene ambiguous. CDR3 length: 13 residues. Looked up from germline, CDR1 is KGHSH and CDR2 is LQKENI. Trimming cost V 4 bases and J 0 bases, with 6 bases left between them. The CDR3 here is CASSLDMNTEAFF. Written as DNA, the CDR3 is TGTGCCAGCTCACTAGACATGAACACTGAAGCTTTCTTT.

The J gene is TRBJ2-3, the V gene TRBV5-1, with 9 nucleotides matching TRBD1. J was trimmed by 1 base and V by 5 bases; bases with no gene match: 8. Per the germline V gene, CDR1 is SGHRS and CDR2 is YFSETQ. The CDR3 contains 16 residues. The CDR3 DNA sequence: TGCGCCAGCAGTACCGGGACAGGGTTCGGCACAGATACGCAGTATTTT. Amino acid sequence: CASSTGTGFGTDTQYF.

The chain links TRBV18 to TRBJ2-3; 8 nucleotides align to TRBD2. The ends lost 0 bases at V and 7 bases at J; junction bases unmatched: 6. Germline lookup yields CDR1 KGHSH and CDR2 LQKENI. This CDR3 has 15 amino acids. The CDR3 DNA reads TGTGCCAGCTCACCACCGGCGGGAGGTACGAATACGCAGTATTTT. It translates to CASSPPAGGTNTQYF.

Here the CDR3 reads CASSPTSSHYNEQFF. The CDR3 coding sequence is TGCGCCAGCAGCCCGACTAGCAGCCACTACAATGAGCAGTTCTTC. The chain has TRBV5-1 and TRBJ2-1; TRBD2 agrees at 7 bases. CDR3 size: 15 residues. With V trimmed by 4 bases and J by 3 bases, 7 bases remained unmatched. Germline values: CDR1 SGHRS, CDR2 YFSETQ.

V is TRBV7-9 and J is TRBJ1-1; D might be TRBD1 (6 bases). Germline CDR1 SEHNR, CDR2 FQNEAQ (reference sequence). V was trimmed by 5 bases and J by 1 base, leaving 8 bases between them. The CDR3 consists of 13 residues. CDR3 DNA: TGTGCCAGCAGCCCACAGGGGAACACTGAAGCTTTCTTT. It codes for CASSPQGNTEAFF. Supplemented by reference TRBV7-9 and TRBJ1-1, the full variable domain reads DTGVSQNPRHKITKRGQNVTFRCDPISEHNRLYWYRQTLGQGPEFLTYFQNEAQLEKSRLLSDRFSAERPKGSFSTLEIQRTEQGDSAMYLCASSPQGNTEAFFGQGTRLTVV.

The chain is built from TRBV5-4 and TRBJ2-2; D gene ambiguous. The CDR3 has 15 residues. Germline assignment: CDR1 SGHNT and CDR2 YYREEE (reference sequence). The V end lost 0 bases, the J end lost 3 bases, and 9 bases lay between the germline ends. In nucleotides, the CDR3 is TGTGCCAGCAGCTTGGTGGAGTGGGACACCGGGGAGCTGTTTTTT. Protein product: CASSLVEWDTGELFF.

J is TRBJ2-1 and V is TRBV4-1, with D maybe TRBD1 (6 bases). Trimming left V 4 bases short and J 5 bases short, with 18 bases between. The germline gives CDR1 MGHRA, CDR2 YSYEKL. This CDR3 contains 16 residues. CDR3 sequence: CASSRFQGLGDNEQFF. In DNA, the CDR3 is TGCGCCAGCAGCCGATTCCAGGGGCTGGGGGACAATGAGCAGTTCTTC.

DNA of the CDR3: TGTGCCAGCAGCAAATGGCCAGTGGGGGGGGAGCAGTACTTC. Translated: CASSKWPVGGEQYF. The rearrangement links TRBV13 to TRBJ2-7; TRBD2 matches 7 bases. This CDR3 comprises 14 residues. Trimming took 5 bases from V and 7 from J; bases not matched to a gene: 11. Germline V CDR1 and CDR2: PRHDT, FYEKMQ (reference sequence).

V gene TRBV27 combines with J gene TRBJ2-6; a weak D match, TRBD2 (5 bases). This CDR3 spans 16 amino acids. Germline V gene lookup returns CDR1 MNHEY and CDR2 SMNVEV (reference sequence). V lost 3 bases and J lost 0, with 9 bases in between. Here the CDR3 DNA reads TGTGCCAGCAGTTTTCGCGGAGGCTCTGGGGCCAACGTCCTGACTTTC. Encoded protein: CASSFRGGSGANVLTF.

The chain uses TRBV2 and TRBJ1-5; 11 nucleotides match TRBD1. Losses at the gene ends were 9 bases for V and 4 bases for J; bases not matched to a gene: 5. This CDR3 contains 14 residues. In germline, CDR1 is SNHLY, CDR2 FYNNEI. CDR3 nucleotides: TGTGCCAGTGGACAGGGGGCGCGGAATCAGCCCCAGCATTTT. Translation gives CASGQGARNQPQHF. Variable domain in full (rest from reference TRBV2 and TRBJ1-5): EPEVTQTPSHQVTQMGQEVILRCVPISNHLYFYWYRQILGQKVEFLVSFYNNEISEKSEIFDDQFSVERPDGSNFTLKIRSTKLEDSAMYFCASGQGARNQPQHFGDGTRLSIL.

CDR3 bases: TGTGCCAGCTCATTCGACAGGCCCTATGGCTACACCTTC. This gives the protein CASSFDRPYGYTF. The gene calls are TRBV18 and TRBJ1-2, with a tentative D call TRBD1 (6 bases). The CDR3 extends over 13 amino acids. Per germline, CDR1 KGHSH and CDR2 LQKENI. V was pared by 5 bases and J by 4 bases, with 11 bases between.

The chain carries TRBV5-1 and TRBJ1-1; 9 nucleotides match TRBD1. CDR3 length equals 15 residues. Per germline, CDR1 SGHRS and CDR2 YFSETQ. V lost 2 bases to trimming and J lost 4 bases; unmatched junction nucleotides: 6. For the CDR3, the DNA is TGCGCCAGCAGCTTTTCGACAGGGGGTAGCACTGAAGCTTTCTTT. Protein sequence: CASSFSTGGSTEAFF.

This chain links TRBV4-1 with TRBJ2-4, with D tentatively TRBD2 (6 bases). Germline V gene lookup returns CDR1 MGHRA and CDR2 YSYEKL. The CDR3 length is 18 residues. Trimming shortened V by 3 bases and J by 0 bases, and 18 bases separated the two germline ends. The CDR3 nucleotides read TGCGCCAGCAGCCAGGAATGGAGGGGAGCAATAGCCAAAAACATTCAGTACTTC. Translating it yields CASSQEWRGAIAKNIQYF.

Here the CDR3 DNA reads TGTGCCAGCAGCTTGTCTCACGGGTCCTCTGGAAACACCATATATTTT. As protein: CASSLSHGSSGNTIYF. V is TRBV5-4 and J is TRBJ1-3; D unclear. Trimming left V 1 base short and J 0 bases short, with 11 bases between. Germline values: CDR1 SGHNT, CDR2 YYREEE (reference sequence). The CDR3 has 16 residues.

The chain links TRBV11-2 to TRBJ2-3; D perhaps matches TRBD2 (5 bases). Germline V lookup: CDR1 SGHAT, CDR2 FQNNGV. Trimming removed 0 bases from V and 6 bases from J, with 7 bases in between. CDR3 length equals 13 residues. The CDR3 here is CASSLEDFDTQYF. In DNA form, the CDR3 reads TGTGCCAGCAGCTTAGAGGACTTCGATACGCAGTATTTT.

This chain connects TRBV27 to TRBJ2-5; 7 bases map to TRBD1. Germline V CDR1 and CDR2: MNHEY, SMNVEV (reference sequence). The J segment lost 4 bases and the V segment lost 5 bases, leaving 4 bases of the junction unmatched. CDR3 length equals 13 residues. The CDR3 DNA follows: TGTGCCAGCAGTGGGACAGTGAGAGAGACCCAGTACTTC. This sequence encodes CASSGTVRETQYF.

This clone was seen once. This chain uses TRBV5-6 with TRBJ2-7; TRBD2 agrees at 11 bases. Trimming removed 1 base from V and 4 bases from J; junction bases left unmatched: 7. Per the germline V gene, CDR1 is SGHDT and CDR2 is YYEEEE. This CDR3 is 16 amino acids long. CDR3 coding DNA: TGTGCCAGCAGCTTGTGGGTAGCGGGAGGGATATACGAGCAGTACTTC. Amino acids: CASSLWVAGGIYEQYF. The full variable domain, rest sourced from reference TRBV5-6 and TRBJ2-7, is DAGVTQSPTHLIKTRGQQVTLRCSPKSGHDTVSWYQQALGQGPQFIFQYYEEEERQRGNFPDRFSGHQFPNYSSELNVNALLLGDSALYLCASSLWVAGGIYEQYFGPGTRLTVT.

The chain employs TRBV11-1 and TRBJ1-4, with 7 bases lining up with TRBD1. CDR1 is SGHAT and CDR2 is FQDESV in the germline V gene (reference sequence). The CDR3 contains 15 residues. The V gene end was trimmed by 3 bases and the J gene end by 5 bases; junction bases not matched to a gene: 6. CDR3 coding DNA: TGTGCCAGCAGCTTTTCGACAGGGAACAATGAAAAACTGTTTTTT. Translating it yields CASSFSTGNNEKLFF. The variable domain in full, with the rest retrieved from reference TRBV11-1 and TRBJ1-4, is EAEVAQSPRYKITEKSQAVAFWCDPISGHATLYWYRQILGQGPELLVQFQDESVVDDSQLPKDRFSAERLKGVDSTLKIQPAELGDSAMYLCASSFSTGNNEKLFFGSGTQLSVL.

The chain recombines TRBV5-1 with TRBJ2-1; TRBD2 aligns across 10 bases. The germline V gene encodes CDR1 SGHRS and CDR2 YFSETQ. Trimming at V came to 4 bases and at J to 6 bases, leaving 7 bases not matched to a gene. The CDR3 runs 15 residues. CDR3 nucleotide sequence: TGCGCCAGCAGCCTAGGGACTAGCGTAGGCAATGAGCAGTTCTTC. It encodes CASSLGTSVGNEQFF. The entire variable domain, with the rest obtained from reference TRBV5-1 and TRBJ2-1, is as follows: KAGVTQTPRYLIKTRGQQVTLSCSPISGHRSVSWYQQTPGQGLQFLFEYFSETQRNKGNFPGRFSGRQFSNSRSEMNVSTLELGDSALYLCASSLGTSVGNEQFFGPGTRLTVL.